This is a list of T cell receptor beta chains from one sample in a study of blood T cell repertoires in COVID-19. The data were produced by immunoSEQ multiplex PCR, yet TCRdb's version contains in-frame clones alone and is incomplete. Found here are tens of thousands of clones, 82% of them singletons; the top ten hold approximately 20%. Sequenced sample: peripheral blood. These TCRs come from a woman aged 60 to 75 with acute or convalescent COVID-19. Both conserved end residues are part of each CDR3. D genes are given only for firm matches. A clone size is listed for some rows: how often the clone was seen (once, few, many), or a class if it is expanded.

D gene: TRBD1
V gene: TRBV15
J gene: TRBJ1-5
clone size: NA
CDR3 protein: CATAYRGDQPQHF
CDR3 DNA: TGTGCCACCGCTTACAGGGGTGATCAGCCCCAGCATTTT

D gene: NA
V gene: TRBV6-5
J gene: TRBJ2-2
clone size: NA
CDR3 protein: CASSYADTGELFF
CDR3 DNA: TGTGCCAGCAGTTACGCGGACACCGGGGAGCTGTTTTTT

D gene: TRBD2
V gene: TRBV9
J gene: TRBJ2-3
clone size: NA
CDR3 protein: CASSLIGRARHF
CDR3 DNA: TGTGCCAGCAGCCTGATCGGGAGGGCGCGGCATTTT

D gene: NA
V gene: TRBV11-2
J gene: TRBJ2-1
clone size: NA
CDR3 protein: CASSKAQGIVLREQFF
CDR3 DNA: TGTGCCAGCAGCAAAGCTCAGGGTATTGTATTACGTGAGCAGTTCTTC

D gene: TRBD2
V gene: TRBV13
J gene: TRBJ2-3
clone size: NA
CDR3 protein: CASRLSGSTDTQYF
CDR3 DNA: TGTGCCAGCAGACTTAGCGGGAGCACAGATACGCAGTATTTT

D gene: NA
V gene: TRBV6-5
J gene: TRBJ1-1
clone size: NA
CDR3 protein: CASSYSSGRAAFF
CDR3 DNA: TGTGCCAGCAGTTACTCGAGCGGGCGGGCAGCTTTCTTT

D gene: NA
V gene: TRBV6-1
J gene: TRBJ2-3
clone size: NA
CDR3 protein: CASSEMTPGGPDTQYF
CDR3 DNA: TGTGCCAGCAGTGAAATGACCCCGGGGGGCCCAGATACGCAGTATTTT

D gene: NA
V gene: TRBV5-6
J gene: TRBJ1-6
clone size: NA
CDR3 protein: CASSRPGVPNSPLHF
CDR3 DNA: TGTGCCAGCAGTCGACCCGGGGTCCCTAATTCACCCCTCCACTTT

D gene: TRBD1
V gene: TRBV10-3
J gene: TRBJ1-1
clone size: NA
CDR3 protein: CAISEEQGVEAFF
CDR3 DNA: TGTGCCATCAGTGAGGAACAGGGGGTTGAAGCTTTCTTT

D gene: TRBD2
V gene: TRBV7-8
J gene: TRBJ2-1
clone size: NA
CDR3 protein: CASLWGGDNEQFF
CDR3 DNA: TGTGCCAGCTTATGGGGGGGGGACAATGAGCAGTTCTTC

D gene: NA
V gene: TRBV6-2/TRBV6-3
J gene: TRBJ2-3
clone size: NA
CDR3 protein: CASSYLLAGPTDTQYF
CDR3 DNA: TGTGCCAGCAGTTACTTGCTCGCGGGACCGACAGATACGCAGTATTTT

D gene: TRBD1
V gene: TRBV5-1
J gene: TRBJ1-2
clone size: NA
CDR3 protein: CASRGTDSNYGYTF
CDR3 DNA: TGCGCCAGCAGAGGGACAGATTCTAACTATGGCTACACCTTC

D gene: NA
V gene: TRBV9
J gene: TRBJ2-1
clone size: NA
CDR3 protein: CASSLDFIEQFF
CDR3 DNA: TGTGCCAGCAGCCTGGACTTTATTGAGCAGTTCTTC

D gene: NA
V gene: TRBV11-3
J gene: TRBJ1-1
clone size: NA
CDR3 protein: CASSLDGATEAFF
CDR3 DNA: TGTGCCAGCAGCTTAGATGGGGCGACTGAAGCTTTCTTT

D gene: TRBD2
V gene: TRBV5-6
J gene: TRBJ2-7
clone size: NA
CDR3 protein: CASGLAGLVEQYF
CDR3 DNA: TGTGCCAGCGGACTAGCGGGGTTAGTCGAGCAGTACTTC

D gene: TRBD2
V gene: TRBV5-4
J gene: TRBJ2-2
clone size: NA
CDR3 protein: CASSPTMERGVTGELFF
CDR3 DNA: TGTGCCAGCAGCCCCACAATGGAGCGGGGGGTCACCGGGGAGCTGTTTTTT

D gene: NA
V gene: TRBV12-3/TRBV12-4
J gene: TRBJ2-7
clone size: NA
CDR3 protein: CASSLDYLLDF
CDR3 DNA: TGTGCCAGCAGTTTAGACTACCTCCTTGACTTC

D gene: NA
V gene: TRBV6-4
J gene: TRBJ1-6
clone size: NA
CDR3 protein: CASSDSRDSPLHF
CDR3 DNA: TGTGCCAGCAGTGACTCGCGGGATTCACCCCTCCACTTT

D gene: NA
V gene: TRBV4-1
J gene: TRBJ1-2
clone size: NA
CDR3 protein: CASSQDGEVHGYTF
CDR3 DNA: TGCGCCAGCAGCCAAGATGGTGAGGTCCATGGCTACACCTTC

D gene: TRBD2
V gene: TRBV2
J gene: TRBJ2-7
clone size: many
CDR3 protein: CASTGTSGERSEQYF
CDR3 DNA: TGTGCCAGCACCGGGACTAGCGGGGAAAGGAGCGAGCAGTACTTC

D gene: NA
V gene: TRBV9
J gene: TRBJ2-7
clone size: NA
CDR3 protein: CASSVGLGVRNEQYF
CDR3 DNA: TGTGCCAGCAGCGTAGGGCTCGGGGTCCGGAACGAGCAGTACTTC

D gene: NA
V gene: TRBV21-1
J gene: TRBJ2-7
clone size: NA
CDR3 protein: CASSAQGYEQYF
CDR3 DNA: TGTGCCAGCAGCGCACAGGGATACGAGCAGTACTTC

D gene: TRBD2
V gene: TRBV3-1/TRBV3-2
J gene: TRBJ2-3
clone size: NA
CDR3 protein: CASSLAGAEYTQYF
CDR3 DNA: TGTGCCAGCAGCCTAGCGGGGGCCGAGTATACGCAGTATTTT

D gene: NA
V gene: TRBV6-2/TRBV6-3
J gene: TRBJ1-5
clone size: NA
CDR3 protein: CASSYSGGGQPQHF
CDR3 DNA: TGTGCCAGCAGTTACTCGGGGGGTGGGCAGCCCCAGCATTTT

D gene: NA
V gene: TRBV7-2
J gene: TRBJ1-1
clone size: NA
CDR3 protein: CASSPDRIAEAFF
CDR3 DNA: TGTGCCAGCAGCCCCGACAGGATAGCTGAAGCTTTCTTT

D gene: NA
V gene: TRBV12-5
J gene: TRBJ2-1
clone size: once
CDR3 protein: CASGLVRGGTFGTSYNEQFF
CDR3 DNA: TGTGCTAGTGGTTTGGTAAGGGGGGGGACTTTTGGGACCTCCTACAATGAGCAGTTCTTC

D gene: NA
V gene: TRBV4-1
J gene: TRBJ2-1
clone size: NA
CDR3 protein: CASSQEAAGRPSSYNEQFF
CDR3 DNA: TGCGCCAGCAGCCAAGAGGCGGCGGGGAGGCCGTCCTCCTACAATGAGCAGTTCTTC

D gene: NA
V gene: TRBV19
J gene: TRBJ1-2
clone size: NA
CDR3 protein: CASSPQGATNYGYTF
CDR3 DNA: TGTGCCAGTAGTCCGCAGGGTGCAACTAACTATGGCTACACCTTC

D gene: NA
V gene: TRBV5-6
J gene: TRBJ2-1
clone size: NA
CDR3 protein: CASSDTGINEQFF
CDR3 DNA: TGTGCCAGCAGCGATACAGGGATCAATGAGCAGTTCTTC

D gene: NA
V gene: TRBV7-2
J gene: TRBJ1-4
clone size: NA
CDR3 protein: CASSLASGSNEKLFF
CDR3 DNA: TGTGCCAGCAGCTTAGCTTCGGGGTCTAATGAAAAACTGTTTTTT

D gene: TRBD1
V gene: TRBV4-3
J gene: TRBJ2-7
clone size: NA
CDR3 protein: CASHRDRSYEQYF
CDR3 DNA: TGCGCCAGCCACCGGGACAGGTCCTACGAGCAGTACTTC